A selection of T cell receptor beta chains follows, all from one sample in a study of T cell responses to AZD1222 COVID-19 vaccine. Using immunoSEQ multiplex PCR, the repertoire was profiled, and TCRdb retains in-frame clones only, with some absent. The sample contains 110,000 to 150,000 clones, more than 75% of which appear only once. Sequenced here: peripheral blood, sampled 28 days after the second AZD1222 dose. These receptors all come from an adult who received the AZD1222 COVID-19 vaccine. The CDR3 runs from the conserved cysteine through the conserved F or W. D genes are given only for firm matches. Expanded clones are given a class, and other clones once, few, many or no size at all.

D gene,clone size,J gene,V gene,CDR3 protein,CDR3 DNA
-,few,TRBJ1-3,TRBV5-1,CASSLTGNLGNTIYF,TGCGCCAGCAGCCTTACGGGGAACCTTGGAAACACCATATATTTT
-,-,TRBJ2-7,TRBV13,CASSLGDVGEQYF,TGTGCCAGCAGCTTAGGAGACGTGGGCGAGCAGTACTTC
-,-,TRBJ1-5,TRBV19,CASNPEHSNQPQHF,TGTGCCAGTAATCCAGAACATAGCAATCAGCCCCAGCATTTT
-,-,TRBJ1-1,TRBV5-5,CASSLSISDRRGVNTEAFF,TGTGCCAGCAGCTTATCTATCTCTGATCGTAGGGGTGTGAACACTGAAGCTTTCTTT
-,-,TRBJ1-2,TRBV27,CASKSETYGYTF,TGTGCCAGCAAATCAGAAACCTATGGCTACACCTTC
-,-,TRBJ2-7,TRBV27,CASSQSRPAGEGEQYF,TGTGCCAGCAGTCAATCGCGACCGGCCGGTGAGGGGGAGCAGTACTTC
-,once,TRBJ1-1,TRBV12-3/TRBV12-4,CASRSDSITEAFF,TGTGCCAGCAGATCGGACAGTATTACTGAAGCTTTCTTT
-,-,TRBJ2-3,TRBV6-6,CASIRSGTGEDTQYF,TGTGCCAGCATTCGCTCCGGGACTGGGGAGGATACGCAGTATTTT
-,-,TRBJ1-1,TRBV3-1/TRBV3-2,CASSQEGVGATTEAFF,TGTGCCAGCAGCCAAGAGGGGGTCGGTGCCACCACTGAAGCTTTCTTT
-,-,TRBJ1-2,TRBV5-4,CASSLGAGTTYGYTF,TGTGCCAGCAGCTTGGGGGCCGGCACGACCTATGGCTACACCTTC
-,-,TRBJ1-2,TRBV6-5,CASRGQRDGYTF,TGTGCCAGCAGAGGACAACGGGATGGCTACACCTTC
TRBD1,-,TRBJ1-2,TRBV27,CASSQKQGQSGLGYTF,TGTGCCAGCAGTCAAAAACAGGGACAGTCGGGACTTGGCTACACCTTC
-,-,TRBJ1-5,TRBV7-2,CASSLEQNQPQHF,TGTGCCAGCAGCTTAGAACAGAATCAGCCCCAGCATTTT
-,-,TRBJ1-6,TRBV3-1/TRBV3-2,CASSHQARTDAYSPLHF,TGTGCCAGCAGCCACCAGGCCAGGACGGACGCCTATTCACCCCTCCACTTT
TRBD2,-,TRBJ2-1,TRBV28,CASSLGSGGPHNEQFF,TGTGCCAGCAGTTTAGGTAGCGGGGGGCCCCACAATGAGCAGTTCTTC
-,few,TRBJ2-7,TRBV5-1,CASSRRDSYEQYF,TGCGCCAGCAGTCGAAGGGATTCCTACGAGCAGTACTTC
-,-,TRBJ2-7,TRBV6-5,CASYERGEQYF,TGTGCCAGCTACGAAAGGGGAGAGCAGTACTTC
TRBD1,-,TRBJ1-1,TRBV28,CASSFLTGEAFF,TGTGCCAGCAGTTTTCTGACAGGGGAAGCTTTCTTT
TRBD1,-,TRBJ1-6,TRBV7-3,CASSKQGWDSPLHF,TGTGCCAGCAGCAAACAGGGGTGGGATTCACCCCTCCACTTT
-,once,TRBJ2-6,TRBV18,CASSPNRAGANVLTF,TGTGCCAGCTCACCAAACAGGGCAGGGGCCAACGTCCTGACTTTC
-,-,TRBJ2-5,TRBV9,CASSVGLGNQETQYF,TGTGCCAGCAGCGTAGGGCTGGGAAACCAAGAGACCCAGTACTTC
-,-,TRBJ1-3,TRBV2,CASSRSLPSSGNTIYF,TGTGCCAGCAGCAGGAGCTTACCGAGCTCTGGAAACACCATATATTTT
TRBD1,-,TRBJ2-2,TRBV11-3,CASSSGTGGPGELFF,TGTGCCAGCAGCTCCGGGACAGGGGGCCCCGGGGAGCTGTTTTTT
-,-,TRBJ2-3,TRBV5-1,CASSWNPGTGEDTQYF,TGCGCCAGCAGCTGGAACCCAGGGACCGGTGAAGATACGCAGTATTTT
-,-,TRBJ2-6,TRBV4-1,CASRTGQAGANVLTF,TGCGCCAGCAGGACGGGGCAAGCTGGGGCCAACGTCCTGACTTTC
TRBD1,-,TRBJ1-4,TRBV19,CASSFGQGIAANEKLFF,TGTGCCAGTAGTTTCGGACAGGGAATCGCGGCTAATGAAAAACTGTTTTTT
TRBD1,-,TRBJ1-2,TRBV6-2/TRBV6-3,CASSYDVGGLNGYTF,TGTGCCAGCAGTTACGACGTAGGGGGCTTAAATGGCTACACCTTC
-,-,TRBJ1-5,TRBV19,CASSASAITGHQPQHF,TGTGCCAGTAGTGCCTCGGCCATCACAGGGCATCAGCCCCAGCATTTT
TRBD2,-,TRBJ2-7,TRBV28,CASSSGGRSYEQYF,TGTGCCAGCAGTTCCGGCGGGAGATCCTACGAGCAGTACTTC
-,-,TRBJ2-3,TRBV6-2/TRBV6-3,CASSTKGYTQYF,TGTGCCAGCAGTACAAAGGGGTATACGCAGTATTTT
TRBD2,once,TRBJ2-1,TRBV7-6,CASSKLAGSSYNEQFF,TGTGCCAGCAGCAAACTAGCGGGGAGCTCCTACAATGAGCAGTTCTTC
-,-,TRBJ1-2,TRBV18,CASSPQSEEGYTF,TGTGCCAGCTCACCACAGTCCGAGGAGGGCTACACCTTC
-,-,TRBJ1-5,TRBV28,CASSLQAVPSNQPQHF,TGTGCCAGCAGTTTACAAGCCGTTCCGAGCAATCAGCCCCAGCATTTT
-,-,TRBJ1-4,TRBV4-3,CASSQEIINEKLFF,TGCGCCAGCAGCCAAGAGATAATTAATGAAAAACTGTTTTTT
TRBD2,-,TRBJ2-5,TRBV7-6,CASSPGLAVKTQYF,TGTGCCAGCAGCCCGGGACTAGCTGTGAAGACCCAGTACTTC
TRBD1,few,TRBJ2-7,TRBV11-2,CASSLEDDRGEYF,TGTGCCAGCAGCTTAGAGGATGACAGGGGAGAGTACTTC
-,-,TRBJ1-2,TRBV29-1,CSGSGAAGYTF,TGCAGCGGATCAGGGGCTGCTGGCTACACCTTC
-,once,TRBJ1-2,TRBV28,CASSRSGENRYTF,TGTGCCAGCAGTAGGTCAGGGGAGAATCGCTACACCTTC
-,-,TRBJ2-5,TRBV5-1,CASSPVAASEETQYF,TGCGCCAGCAGCCCCGTAGCTGCAAGCGAAGAGACCCAGTACTTC
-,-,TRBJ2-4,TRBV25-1,CASSEYLGGDIQYF,TGTGCCAGCAGTGAATATCTGGGCGGGGACATTCAGTACTTC
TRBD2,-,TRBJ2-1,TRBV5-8,CASSLASGGFLSYNEQFF,TGTGCCAGCAGCTTGGCTAGCGGGGGGTTTCTCTCCTACAATGAGCAGTTCTTC
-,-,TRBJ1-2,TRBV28,CASSLSGVQDYGYTF,TGTGCCAGCAGTTTATCAGGGGTACAGGACTATGGCTACACCTTC
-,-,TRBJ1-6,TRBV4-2,CASSQYRENNSPLHF,TGTGCCAGCAGCCAATACAGGGAGAATAATTCACCCCTCCACTTT
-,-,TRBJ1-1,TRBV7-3,CASSPRGRQMNTEAFF,TGTGCCAGCAGCCCCCGGGGCAGGCAGATGAACACTGAAGCTTTCTTT
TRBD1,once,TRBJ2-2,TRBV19,CASSVGQGNSGELFF,TGTGCCAGTAGTGTGGGACAGGGTAATTCCGGGGAGCTGTTTTTT
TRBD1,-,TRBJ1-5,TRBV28,CASSLIAKGGYNQPQHF,TGTGCCAGCAGTTTAATAGCTAAAGGGGGCTACAATCAGCCCCAGCATTTT
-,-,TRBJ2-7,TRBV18,CASSLRSGNRVYEQYF,TGTGCCAGCTCACTCAGGTCAGGGAACAGGGTCTACGAGCAGTACTTC
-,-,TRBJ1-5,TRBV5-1,CASSLEGTGNQPQHF,TGCGCCAGCAGCTTAGAGGGTACAGGCAATCAGCCCCAGCATTTT
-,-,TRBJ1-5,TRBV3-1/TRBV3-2,CASSQTTAGQPQHF,TGTGCCAGCAGCCAAACGACCGCTGGGCAGCCCCAGCATTTT
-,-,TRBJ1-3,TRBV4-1,CASSQVTAPPGFGNTIYF,TGCGCCAGCAGCCAAGTTACGGCCCCCCCAGGCTTTGGAAACACCATATATTTT
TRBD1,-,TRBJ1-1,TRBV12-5,CASGRDRGPMNTEAFF,TGTGCTAGTGGTCGGGACAGGGGGCCGATGAACACTGAAGCTTTCTTT
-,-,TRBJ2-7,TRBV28,CASNQGGSYEQYF,TGTGCCAGCAACCAAGGGGGGAGTTACGAGCAGTACTTC
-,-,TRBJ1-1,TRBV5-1,CASSWGQNTEAFF,TGCGCCAGCAGCTGGGGACAGAACACTGAAGCTTTCTTT
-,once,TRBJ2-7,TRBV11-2,CASSSSWVIYEQYF,TGTGCCAGCAGCTCCTCATGGGTTATCTACGAGCAGTACTTC
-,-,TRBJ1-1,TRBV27,CASRRDQGPAFF,TGTGCCAGCAGACGCGACCAGGGGCCAGCTTTCTTT
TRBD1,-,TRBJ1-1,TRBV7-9,CASSLNRGRTGEAFF,TGTGCCAGCAGCTTAAACAGGGGACGAACGGGTGAAGCTTTCTTT
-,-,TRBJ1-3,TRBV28,CASSREGNTIYF,TGTGCCAGCAGTCGAGAGGGAAACACCATATATTTT
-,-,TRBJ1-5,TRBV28,CASNEGVVGRGSEPQHF,TGTGCCAGCAACGAAGGAGTGGTAGGGCGAGGATCGGAGCCCCAGCATTTT
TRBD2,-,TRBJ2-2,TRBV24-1,CATSDFWGGTGELFF,TGTGCCACCAGTGATTTTTGGGGGGGCACCGGGGAGCTGTTTTTT